In this sample, the clone carrying this T cell receptor (beta chain) turned up once. This sample is part of a study of CD8 T cells in Susac syndrome. In blood CD8+ and CD4+ T cells, TCR beta underwent sequencing. The multiple sclerosis controls, all treatment-naive patients, had relapsing-remitting disease that was stable or active. CD8+ and CD4+ T cells were negatively isolated; TEMRA cells were FACS-enriched. There are 16 residues in the CDR3. V shed 5 bases and J 5 bases; nucleotides not matched to a gene: 11. It was with random hexamers that 0.5 to 1 ug RNA was reverse transcribed. An immunoSEQ multiplex PCR amplified TCR beta CDR3 over 54 Vbeta and 13 Jbeta. TCRdb reprocessed the immunoSEQ multiplex PCR reads via MiXCR and lists one record per CDR3 protein. Here the sample spans 150,000 to 200,000 distinct CDR3 sequences, roughly 96% being singletons.

The TCR sequence derives from a human donor with multiple sclerosis. Material: CD8+ T cells from PBMCs. V is TRBV12-3 or TRBV12-4 and J is TRBJ1-4; the match to TRBD1 covers 7 bases. CDR3 sequence reads: CASSDPGDSENEKLFF. Written as DNA, the CDR3 is TGTGCCAGCAGTGACCCTGGGGACAGTGAAAATGAAAAACTGTTTTTT.